Below, one T cell receptor (beta chain) is given with its context. CDR3 length equals 13 residues. Germline CDR1 reads SGHTA; CDR2 reads FQGNSA. Trimming took off 4 bases at V and 4 bases at J, with 10 bases between the two ends. The PCR ran on 60 Vbeta and 13 Jbeta primers. Generated by immunoSEQ multiplex PCR, the TCRdb table keeps only in-frame clones and is missing some. The repertoire holds fewer than 200,000 clones, with about four fifths as singletons. The data derive from a study of cytomegalovirus exposure and HLA in healthy donors. V gene TRBV7-2 combines with J gene TRBJ2-5; no definite D call. This receptor was taken from a woman aged 18-29 years in good health and CMV-seronegative. The specimen was PBMCs. CDR3 nucleotides: TGTGCCAGCAGCTACTCGTCTCGAGAGACCCAGTACTTC. It yields the protein CASSYSSRETQYF.